A selection of T cell receptor beta chains follows, all from one sample in a study of shared T cell receptors in the human thymus. Generated by immunoSEQ multiplex PCR, the TCRdb table keeps only in-frame clones and is missing some. The data hold approximately 490,000 clones, with approximately 80% observed a single time. This sample also appeared in a second study, on human thymus T cells.

The sample was thymocytes. These receptors came from a boy younger than two with a congenital heart defect. Both conserved end residues are part of each CDR3.

j_call v_call cdr3_aa
TRBJ1-2 TRBV18 CASSQDRPPQGEGYTF
TRBJ2-1 TRBV15 CATSRDWLAWAGENNEQFF
TRBJ2-7 TRBV14 CASSGTSESYEQYF
TRBJ1-2 TRBV6-1 CASSDRSPSEGYTF
- TRBV27 CASSLGGRAAYEQYF
TRBJ2-1 TRBV28 CASSLRLAGNNEQFF
TRBJ1-2 TRBV28 CASSLGAEHGYTF
TRBJ2-7 TRBV6-5 CASSYVPGGPQYF
TRBJ2-2 TRBV11-2 CASSLDHRVKAGELFF
TRBJ2-7 TRBV7-3 CASSLNGGPWREPSYEQYF
TRBJ1-5 TRBV19 CASSIDFLPDRAPNQPQHF
TRBJ2-5 TRBV20-1 CSATRRTQYF
TRBJ1-1 TRBV27 CASTVQGGDTEAFF
TRBJ1-1 TRBV5-6 CASSGTDPNTEAFF
TRBJ2-4 TRBV14 CASSVTTGIDQNIQYF
TRBJ2-2 TRBV4-3 CASSQGTGPVYTGELFF
TRBJ1-1 TRBV5-5 CASSLGHHTEAFF
TRBJ2-7 TRBV27 CASSGGLASSYEQYF
TRBJ1-5 TRBV10-3 CAISEMGQPNQPQHF
TRBJ2-1 TRBV27 CASGTSGTYNEQFF
TRBJ2-3 TRBV7-3 CASSPRGFPDTQYF
TRBJ2-5 TRBV4-1 CASSRTLGGAETQYF
TRBJ2-1 TRBV28 CASSLRGQGKDNEQFF
TRBJ2-3 TRBV11-3 CDPPHFPHTDTQYF
TRBJ2-1 TRBV29-1 CSVERFGRSGDNEQFF
TRBJ2-7 TRBV7-2 CASSLGLRAYEQYF
TRBJ2-1 TRBV14 CASSQGLAGLYNEQFF
TRBJ2-2 TRBV4-2 CASSPMVSVGGELFF
TRBJ2-1 TRBV2 CASSGRLAGVSYNEQFF
TRBJ2-7 TRBV6-5 CASREWRDSLGEQYF
TRBJ2-7 TRBV7-9 CASSSGDSYEQYF
TRBJ1-2 TRBV27 CASSPWTPRIYGYTF